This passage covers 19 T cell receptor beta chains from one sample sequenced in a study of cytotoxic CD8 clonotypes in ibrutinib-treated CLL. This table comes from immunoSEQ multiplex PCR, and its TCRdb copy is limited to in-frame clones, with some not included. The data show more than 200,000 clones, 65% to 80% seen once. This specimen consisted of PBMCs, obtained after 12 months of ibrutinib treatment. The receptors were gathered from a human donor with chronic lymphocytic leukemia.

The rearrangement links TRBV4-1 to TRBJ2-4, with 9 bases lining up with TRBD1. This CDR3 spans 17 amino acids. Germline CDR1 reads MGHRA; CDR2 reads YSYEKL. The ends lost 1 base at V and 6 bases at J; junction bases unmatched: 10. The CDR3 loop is CASSQGPRTGVINIQYF. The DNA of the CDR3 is TGCGCCAGCAGCCAAGGCCCCAGGACAGGGGTGATAAACATTCAGTACTTC.

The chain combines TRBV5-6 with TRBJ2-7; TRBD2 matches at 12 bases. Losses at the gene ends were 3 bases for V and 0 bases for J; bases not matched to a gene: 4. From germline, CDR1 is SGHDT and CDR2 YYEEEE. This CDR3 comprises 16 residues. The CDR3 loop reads CASSYWTSGISYEQYF. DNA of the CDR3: TGTGCCAGCAGCTACTGGACTAGCGGGATCTCCTACGAGCAGTACTTC.

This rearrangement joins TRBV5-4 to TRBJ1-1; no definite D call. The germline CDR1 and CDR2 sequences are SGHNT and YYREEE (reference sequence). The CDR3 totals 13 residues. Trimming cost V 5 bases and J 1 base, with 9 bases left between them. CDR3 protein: CASRSVGNTEAFF. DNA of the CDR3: TGTGCCAGCAGATCGGTAGGGAACACTGAAGCTTTCTTT.

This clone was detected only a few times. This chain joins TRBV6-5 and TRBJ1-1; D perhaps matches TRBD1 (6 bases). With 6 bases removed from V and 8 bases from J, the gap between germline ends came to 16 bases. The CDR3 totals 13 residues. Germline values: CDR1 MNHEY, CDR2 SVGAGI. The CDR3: CASRMDRSKEAFF. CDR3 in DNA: TGTGCCAGCAGGATGGACAGATCGAAGGAAGCTTTCTTT.

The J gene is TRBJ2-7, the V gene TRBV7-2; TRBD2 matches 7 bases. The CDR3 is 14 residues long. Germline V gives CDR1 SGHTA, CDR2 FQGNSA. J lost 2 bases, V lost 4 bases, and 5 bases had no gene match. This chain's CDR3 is CASSSSGSPYEQYF. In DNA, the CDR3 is TGTGCCAGCAGCTCTAGCGGATCCCCCTACGAGCAGTACTTC.

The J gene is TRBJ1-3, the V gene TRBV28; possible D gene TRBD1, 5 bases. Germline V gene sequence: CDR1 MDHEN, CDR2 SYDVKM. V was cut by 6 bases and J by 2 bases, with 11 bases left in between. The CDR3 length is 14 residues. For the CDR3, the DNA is TGTGCCAGCAGGTTAGGGGTAGCTGGAAACACCATATATTTT. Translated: CASRLGVAGNTIYF.

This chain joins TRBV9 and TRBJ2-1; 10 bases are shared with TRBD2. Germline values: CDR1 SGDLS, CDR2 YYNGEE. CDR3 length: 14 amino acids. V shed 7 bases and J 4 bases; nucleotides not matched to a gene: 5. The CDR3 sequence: CASGGTSAYNEQFF. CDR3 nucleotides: TGTGCCAGCGGGGGGACTAGCGCATACAATGAGCAGTTCTTC.

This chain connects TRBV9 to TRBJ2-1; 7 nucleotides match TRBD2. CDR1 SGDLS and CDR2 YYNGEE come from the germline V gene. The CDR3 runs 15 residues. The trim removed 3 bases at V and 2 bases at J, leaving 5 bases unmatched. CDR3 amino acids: CASSASGLAYNEQFF. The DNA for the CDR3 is TGTGCCAGCAGCGCTAGCGGACTTGCCTACAATGAGCAGTTCTTC. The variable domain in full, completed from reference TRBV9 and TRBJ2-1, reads DSGVTQTPKHLITATGQRVTLRCSPRSGDLSVYWYQQSLDQGLQFLIQYYNGEERAKGNILERFSAQQFPDLHSELNLSSLELGDSALYFCASSASGLAYNEQFFGPGTRLTVL.

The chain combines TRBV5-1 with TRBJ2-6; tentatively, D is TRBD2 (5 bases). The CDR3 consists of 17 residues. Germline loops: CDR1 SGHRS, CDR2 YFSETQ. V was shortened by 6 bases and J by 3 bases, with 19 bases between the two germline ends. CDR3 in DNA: TGCGCCAGCACCCATCGGAGGAATGGGAGTGGGGCCAACGTCCTGACTTTC. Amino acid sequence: CASTHRRNGSGANVLTF. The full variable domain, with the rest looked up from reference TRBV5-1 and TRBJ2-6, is KAGVTQTPRYLIKTRGQQVTLSCSPISGHRSVSWYQQTPGQGLQFLFEYFSETQRNKGNFPGRFSGRQFSNSRSEMNVSTLELGDSALYLCASTHRRNGSGANVLTFGAGSRLTVL.

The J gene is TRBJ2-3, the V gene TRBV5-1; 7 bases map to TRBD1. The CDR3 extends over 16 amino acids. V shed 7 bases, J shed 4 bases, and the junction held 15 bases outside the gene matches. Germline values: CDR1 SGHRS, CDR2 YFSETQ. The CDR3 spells CASRSGTASTSDTQYF. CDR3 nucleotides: TGCGCCAGCCGTTCCGGGACAGCCAGTACCTCAGATACGCAGTATTTT. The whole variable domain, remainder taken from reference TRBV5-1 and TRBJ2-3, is KAGVTQTPRYLIKTRGQQVTLSCSPISGHRSVSWYQQTPGQGLQFLFEYFSETQRNKGNFPGRFSGRQFSNSRSEMNVSTLELGDSALYLCASRSGTASTSDTQYFGPGTRLTVL.

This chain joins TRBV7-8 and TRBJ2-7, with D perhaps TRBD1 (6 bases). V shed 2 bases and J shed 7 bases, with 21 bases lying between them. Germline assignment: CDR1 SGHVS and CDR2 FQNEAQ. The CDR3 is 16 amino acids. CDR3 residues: CASSLPPGNIRGEQYF. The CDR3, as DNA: TGTGCCAGCAGCTTACCACCCGGGAACATCAGGGGAGAGCAGTACTTC.

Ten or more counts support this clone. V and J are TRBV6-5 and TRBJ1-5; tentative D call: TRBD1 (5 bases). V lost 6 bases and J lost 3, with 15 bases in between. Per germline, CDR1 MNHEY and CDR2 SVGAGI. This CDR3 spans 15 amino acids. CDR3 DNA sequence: TGTGCCAGCAGACAGACAGATTTCAACAATCAGCCCCAGCATTTT. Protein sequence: CASRQTDFNNQPQHF.

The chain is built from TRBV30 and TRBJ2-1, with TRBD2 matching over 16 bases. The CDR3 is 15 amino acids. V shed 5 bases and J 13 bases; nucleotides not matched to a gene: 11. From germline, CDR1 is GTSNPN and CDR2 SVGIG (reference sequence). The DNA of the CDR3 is TGTGCCTGGTCCGGGACTAGCGGGAGGGGTATGGGACAGTTCTTC. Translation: CAWSGTSGRGMGQFF.

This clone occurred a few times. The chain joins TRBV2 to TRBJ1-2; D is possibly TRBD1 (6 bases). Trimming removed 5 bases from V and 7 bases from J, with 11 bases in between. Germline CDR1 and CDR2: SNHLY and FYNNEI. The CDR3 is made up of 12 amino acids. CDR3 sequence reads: CASSSQGTGYTF. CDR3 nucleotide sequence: TGTGCCAGCAGTTCACAGGGAACTGGCTACACCTTC.

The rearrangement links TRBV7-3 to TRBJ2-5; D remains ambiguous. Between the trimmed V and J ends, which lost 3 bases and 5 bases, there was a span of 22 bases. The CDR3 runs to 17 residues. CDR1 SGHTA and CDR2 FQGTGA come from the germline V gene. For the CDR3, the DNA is TGTGCCAGCAGCTTGATTGGGCAGGCCCTCAAGGCGGAGACCCAGTACTTC. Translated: CASSLIGQALKAETQYF.

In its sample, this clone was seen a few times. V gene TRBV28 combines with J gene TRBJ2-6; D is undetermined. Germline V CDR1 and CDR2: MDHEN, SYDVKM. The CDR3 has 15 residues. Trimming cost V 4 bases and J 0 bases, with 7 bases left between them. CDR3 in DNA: TGTGCCAGCAGTTCAGGATACTCTGGGGCCAACGTCCTGACTTTC. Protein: CASSSGYSGANVLTF.

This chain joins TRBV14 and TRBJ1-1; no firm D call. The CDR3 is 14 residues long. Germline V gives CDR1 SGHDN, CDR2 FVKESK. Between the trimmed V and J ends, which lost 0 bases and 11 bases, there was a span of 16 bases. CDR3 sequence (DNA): TGTGCCAGCAGCCAAGATATTTATCCCCTCCTTGCTTTCTTT. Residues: CASSQDIYPLLAFF. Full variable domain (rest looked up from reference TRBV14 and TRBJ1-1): EAGVTQFPSHSVIEKGQTVTLRCDPISGHDNLYWYRRVMGKEIKFLLHFVKESKQDESGMPNNRFLAERTGGTYSTLKVQPAELEDSGVYFCASSQDIYPLLAFFGQGTRLTVV.

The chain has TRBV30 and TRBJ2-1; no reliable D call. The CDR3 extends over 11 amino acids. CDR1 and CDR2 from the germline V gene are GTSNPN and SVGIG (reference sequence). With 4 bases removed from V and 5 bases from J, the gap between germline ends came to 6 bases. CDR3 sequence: CAWKTHNEQFF. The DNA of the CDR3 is TGTGCCTGGAAGACTCACAATGAGCAGTTCTTC.

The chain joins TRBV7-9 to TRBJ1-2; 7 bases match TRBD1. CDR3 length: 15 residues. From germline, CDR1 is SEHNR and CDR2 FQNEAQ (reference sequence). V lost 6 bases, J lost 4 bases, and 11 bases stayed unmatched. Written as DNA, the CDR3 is TGTGCCAGCAGTTCTTTTATGGACAGGCCCTATGGCTACACCTTC. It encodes CASSSFMDRPYGYTF.